The rows below give T cell receptor beta chains drawn from one sample of a study of cytotoxic CD8 clonotypes in ibrutinib-treated CLL. Profiled with immunoSEQ multiplex PCR; TCRdb holds only in-frame clones, not every one. The table records roughly 51,000 clones, 45% to 55% of them present only once. The starting material was PBMCs, obtained after 12 months of ibrutinib treatment. The source is a human donor with chronic lymphocytic leukemia. Both conserved end residues are part of each CDR3. A D gene is named only where the DNA matches it firmly. Not every row has a clone size; where given, it reads once, few, many or a size class.

v_call,clone_size,j_call,d_call,cdr3_nt,cdr3_aa
TRBV5-6,NA,TRBJ2-3,NA,TGTGCCAGCAGCTTGGCTAGCGCCAGCATGAATACAGATACGCAGTATTTT,CASSLASASMNTDTQYF
TRBV29-1,few,TRBJ1-3,NA,TGCAGCGGACAATCGAACCAGGGGAACACCATATATTTT,CSGQSNQGNTIYF
TRBV5-1,once,TRBJ2-5,TRBD2,TGCGCCAGCAGCTCGTTGCGGGGGGGCTCCCAAGAGACCCAGTACTTC,CASSSLRGGSQETQYF
TRBV18,few,TRBJ2-7,NA,TGTGCCAGCTCACCACCAACGGTAAACTACGAGCAGTACTTC,CASSPPTVNYEQYF
TRBV2,NA,TRBJ2-5,TRBD2,TGTGCCAGCCTCCGGACTAGCGGGAGTAGGGAGACCCAGTACTTC,CASLRTSGSRETQYF
TRBV6-6,NA,TRBJ1-5,NA,TGTGCCAGCAGGAGTCAGCTCAGTGAGCCCCAGCATTTT,CASRSQLSEPQHF
TRBV7-7,NA,TRBJ2-1,TRBD1,TGTGCTAGCAGCTCCCCCTCCGGGACAGGGATCAGGAATGAGCAGTTCTTC,CASSSPSGTGIRNEQFF
TRBV28,NA,TRBJ2-7,NA,TGTGCCAGCACCCCCATGGGGGGAGGAACCTCCTACGAGCAGTACTTC,CASTPMGGGTSYEQYF
TRBV5-1,few,TRBJ2-2,TRBD1,TGCGCCAGCAGCTTCCAGGGGGCCACCGGGGAGCTGTTTTTT,CASSFQGATGELFF
TRBV11-2,few,TRBJ1-6,TRBD1,TGTGCCAGCAGCGGACAGGGGCGTGGTTCACCCCTCCACTTT,CASSGQGRGSPLHF
TRBV7-2,NA,TRBJ2-5,TRBD1,TGTGCCAGCAGCTTGGACACAGGGGAATCGGAGACCCAGTACTTC,CASSLDTGESETQYF
TRBV7-2,once,TRBJ2-7,NA,TGTGCCAGCAGCTTATGGGGGAGTAACTACGAGCAGTACTTC,CASSLWGSNYEQYF
TRBV28,few,TRBJ2-7,NA,TGTGCCAGCAGTTCCGGGAGCTTCTCCTACGAGCAGTACTTC,CASSSGSFSYEQYF
TRBV5-4,NA,TRBJ2-1,TRBD2,TGTGCCAGCAGCTTGGAATTAGCGGGGCCTTACAATGAGCAGTTCTTC,CASSLELAGPYNEQFF
TRBV7-2,NA,TRBJ2-5,TRBD1,TGTGCCAGCTCCCTGGGGGGACAGGCTGAAGAGACCCAGTACTTC,CASSLGGQAEETQYF
TRBV9,few,TRBJ2-4,TRBD2,TGTGCCAGCAGCACTGGACTAGCGGGGAACATTCAGTACTTC,CASSTGLAGNIQYF
TRBV5-4,few,TRBJ2-6,NA,TGTGCCAGCAGCTTCGACTTAGTCCCCGGGGCCAACGTCCTGACTTTC,CASSFDLVPGANVLTF
TRBV7-6,NA,TRBJ2-1,TRBD2,TGTGCCAGCAGCTTAGTTAGCGGGTCAGAGCAGTTCTTC,CASSLVSGSEQFF
TRBV6-6,NA,TRBJ2-7,TRBD2,TGTGCCAGCAGCTCCGGGACTAGCACTTACGAGCAGTACTTC,CASSSGTSTYEQYF
TRBV2,NA,TRBJ2-1,TRBD1,TGTGCCAGCATCTCTCGGACAGGGGTGGATGAGCAGTTCTTC,CASISRTGVDEQFF
TRBV28,NA,TRBJ2-3,NA,TGTGCCAGCAGGGTCTTAACTGAGTTAGATACGCAGTATTTT,CASRVLTELDTQYF
TRBV9,few,TRBJ2-5,TRBD1,TGTGCCAGCAGCGTCTCGACAGGGGGCGGAAGTGAGACCCAGTACTTC,CASSVSTGGGSETQYF
TRBV19,once,TRBJ1-1,NA,TGTGCCAGTAGTCCTCCGGAGGCTGAAGCTTTCTTT,CASSPPEAEAFF
TRBV6-1,NA,TRBJ1-4,NA,TGTGCCAGCAGTCCAAGGAGAGGGGGAATCGAAAAACTGTTTTTT,CASSPRRGGIEKLFF